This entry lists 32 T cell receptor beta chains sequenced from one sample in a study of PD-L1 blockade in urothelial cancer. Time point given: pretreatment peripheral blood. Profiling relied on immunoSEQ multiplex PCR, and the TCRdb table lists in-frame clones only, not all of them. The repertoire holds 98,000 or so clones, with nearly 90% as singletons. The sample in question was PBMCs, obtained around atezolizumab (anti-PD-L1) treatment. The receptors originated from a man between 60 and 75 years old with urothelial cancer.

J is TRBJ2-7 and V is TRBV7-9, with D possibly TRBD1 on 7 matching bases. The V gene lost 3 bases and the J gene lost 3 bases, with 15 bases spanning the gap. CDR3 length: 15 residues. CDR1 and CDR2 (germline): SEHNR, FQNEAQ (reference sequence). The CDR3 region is CASSFLQGTDYEQYF. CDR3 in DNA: TGTGCCAGCAGCTTTTTACAGGGGACTGACTACGAGCAGTACTTC.

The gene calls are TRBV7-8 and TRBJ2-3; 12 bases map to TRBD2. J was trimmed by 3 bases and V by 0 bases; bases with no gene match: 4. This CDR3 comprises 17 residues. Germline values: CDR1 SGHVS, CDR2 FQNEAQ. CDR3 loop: CASSLARLAGVTDTQYF. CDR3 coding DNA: TGTGCCAGCAGCTTAGCACGACTAGCGGGGGTTACAGATACGCAGTATTTT.

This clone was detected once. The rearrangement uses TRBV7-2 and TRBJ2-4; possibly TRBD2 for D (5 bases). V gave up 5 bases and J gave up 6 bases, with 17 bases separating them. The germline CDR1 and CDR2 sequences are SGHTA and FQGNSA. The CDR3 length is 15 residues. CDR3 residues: CASSPAHRAGNIQYF. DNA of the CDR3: TGTGCCAGCAGCCCGGCGCATAGGGCGGGAAACATTCAGTACTTC. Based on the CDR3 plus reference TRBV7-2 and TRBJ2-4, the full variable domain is GAGVSQSPSNKVTEKGKDVELRCDPISGHTALYWYRQSLGQGLEFLIYFQGNSAPDKSGLPSDRFSAERTGGSVSTLTIQRTQQEDSAVYLCASSPAHRAGNIQYFGAGTRLSVL.

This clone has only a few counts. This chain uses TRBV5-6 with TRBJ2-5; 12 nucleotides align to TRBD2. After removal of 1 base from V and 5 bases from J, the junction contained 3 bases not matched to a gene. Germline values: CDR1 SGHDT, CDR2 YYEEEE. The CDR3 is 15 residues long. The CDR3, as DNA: TGTGCCAGCAGCTTGACTAGCGGGAGGAGGGAGACCCAGTACTTC. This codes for CASSLTSGRRETQYF.

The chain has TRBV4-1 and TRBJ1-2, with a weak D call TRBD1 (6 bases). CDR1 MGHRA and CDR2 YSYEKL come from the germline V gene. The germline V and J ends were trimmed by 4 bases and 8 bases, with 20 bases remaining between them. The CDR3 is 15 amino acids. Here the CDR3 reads CASSLALQGSSGYTF. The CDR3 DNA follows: TGCGCCAGCAGCCTGGCCCTACAGGGATCTAGCGGCTACACCTTC.

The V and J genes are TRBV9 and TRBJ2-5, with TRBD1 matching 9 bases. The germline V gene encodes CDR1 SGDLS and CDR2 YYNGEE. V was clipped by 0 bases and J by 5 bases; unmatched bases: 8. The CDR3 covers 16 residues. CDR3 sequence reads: CASSVAWTGAGETQYF. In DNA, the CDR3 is TGTGCCAGCAGCGTAGCGTGGACAGGGGCAGGGGAGACCCAGTACTTC.

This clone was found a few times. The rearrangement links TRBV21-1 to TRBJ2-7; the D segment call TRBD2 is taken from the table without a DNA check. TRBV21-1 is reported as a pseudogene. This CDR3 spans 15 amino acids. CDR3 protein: CASSKVGRLGYEQYF. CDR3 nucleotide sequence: TGTGCCAGCAGCAAAGTCGGGAGGTTAGGCTACGAGCAGTACTTC.

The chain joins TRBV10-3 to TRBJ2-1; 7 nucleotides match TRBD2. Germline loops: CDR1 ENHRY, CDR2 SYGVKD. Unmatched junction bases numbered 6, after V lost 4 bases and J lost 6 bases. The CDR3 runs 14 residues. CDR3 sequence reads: CAISGGRIVNEQFF. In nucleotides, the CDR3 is TGTGCCATCAGTGGCGGGAGAATAGTCAATGAGCAGTTCTTC.

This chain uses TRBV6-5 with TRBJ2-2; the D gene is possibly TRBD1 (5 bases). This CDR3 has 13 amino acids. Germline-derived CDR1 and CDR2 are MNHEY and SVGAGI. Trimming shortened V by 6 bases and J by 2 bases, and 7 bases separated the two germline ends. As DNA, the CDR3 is TGTGCCAGCAGAGGACATAACACCGGGGAGCTGTTTTTT. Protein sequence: CASRGHNTGELFF.

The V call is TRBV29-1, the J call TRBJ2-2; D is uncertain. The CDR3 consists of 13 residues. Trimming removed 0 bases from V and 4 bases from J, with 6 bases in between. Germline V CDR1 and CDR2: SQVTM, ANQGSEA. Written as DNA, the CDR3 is TGCAGCGTTGAAGAAGCGCCCACCGGGGAGCTGTTTTTT. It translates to CSVEEAPTGELFF.

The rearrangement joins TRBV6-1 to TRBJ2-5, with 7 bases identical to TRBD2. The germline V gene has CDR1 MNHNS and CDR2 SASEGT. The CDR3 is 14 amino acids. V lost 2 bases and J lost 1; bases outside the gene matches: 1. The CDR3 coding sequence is TGTGCCAGCAGTGAAAGCGGGGCCCAAGAGACCCAGTACTTC. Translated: CASSESGAQETQYF.

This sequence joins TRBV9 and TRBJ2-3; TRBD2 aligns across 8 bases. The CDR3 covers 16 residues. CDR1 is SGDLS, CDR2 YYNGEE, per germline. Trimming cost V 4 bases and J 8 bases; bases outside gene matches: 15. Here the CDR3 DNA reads TGTGCCAGCAGCCAAGGCGGCCGGGGGGGGGACGTTACGCAGTATTTT. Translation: CASSQGGRGGDVTQYF.

CDR3 coding DNA: TGTGCCAGCAGTTTACTTTCAGGGGGTCTCACTGAAGCTTTCTTT. Amino acid sequence: CASSLLSGGLTEAFF. The rearrangement uses TRBV28 and TRBJ1-1; 7 bases match TRBD1. This CDR3 has 15 amino acids. The J segment lost 4 bases and the V segment lost 2 bases, leaving 7 bases of the junction unmatched. Germline-derived CDR1 and CDR2 are MDHEN and SYDVKM.

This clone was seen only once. CDR3 amino acids: CASSTPGTGGPWDTQYF. CDR3 nucleotides: TGTGCCAGCAGCACACCCGGGACAGGGGGACCATGGGATACGCAGTATTTT. The rearrangement joins TRBV5-6 to TRBJ2-3; the match to TRBD1 covers 11 bases. The ends lost 4 bases at V and 6 bases at J; junction bases unmatched: 13. Per the germline V gene, CDR1 is SGHDT and CDR2 is YYEEEE. This CDR3 contains 17 residues. Looking up the rest from reference TRBV5-6 and TRBJ2-3 gives the full variable domain: DAGVTQSPTHLIKTRGQQVTLRCSPKSGHDTVSWYQQALGQGPQFIFQYYEEEERQRGNFPDRFSGHQFPNYSSELNVNALLLGDSALYLCASSTPGTGGPWDTQYFGPGTRLTVL.

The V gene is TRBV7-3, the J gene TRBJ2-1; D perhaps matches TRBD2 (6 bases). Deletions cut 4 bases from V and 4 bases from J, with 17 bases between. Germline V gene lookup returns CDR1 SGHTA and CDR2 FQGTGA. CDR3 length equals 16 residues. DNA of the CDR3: TGTGCCAGCAGCTCTCTGACAACGGGGGTATACAATGAGCAGTTCTTC. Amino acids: CASSSLTTGVYNEQFF.

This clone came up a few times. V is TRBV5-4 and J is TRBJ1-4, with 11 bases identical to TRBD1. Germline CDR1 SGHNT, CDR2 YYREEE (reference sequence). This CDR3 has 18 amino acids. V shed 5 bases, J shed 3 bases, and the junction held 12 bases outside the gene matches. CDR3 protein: CASSSHRDRGTSNEKLFF. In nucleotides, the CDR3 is TGTGCCAGCAGTAGCCACCGGGACAGGGGGACGTCTAATGAAAAACTGTTTTTT.

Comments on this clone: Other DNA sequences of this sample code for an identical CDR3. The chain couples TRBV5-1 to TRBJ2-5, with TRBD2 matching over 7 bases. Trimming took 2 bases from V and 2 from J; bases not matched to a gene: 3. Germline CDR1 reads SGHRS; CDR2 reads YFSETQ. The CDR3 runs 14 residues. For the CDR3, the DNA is TGCGCCAGCAGCTTAGTGGGAGGGCAAGAGACCCAGTACTTC. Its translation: CASSLVGGQETQYF.

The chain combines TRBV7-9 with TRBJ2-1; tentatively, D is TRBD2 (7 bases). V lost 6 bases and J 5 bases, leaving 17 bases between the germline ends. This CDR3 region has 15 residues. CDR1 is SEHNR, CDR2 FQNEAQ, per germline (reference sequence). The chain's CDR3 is CASSPPGGPNNEQFF. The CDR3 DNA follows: TGTGCCAGCAGTCCGCCGGGGGGCCCTAACAATGAGCAGTTCTTC.

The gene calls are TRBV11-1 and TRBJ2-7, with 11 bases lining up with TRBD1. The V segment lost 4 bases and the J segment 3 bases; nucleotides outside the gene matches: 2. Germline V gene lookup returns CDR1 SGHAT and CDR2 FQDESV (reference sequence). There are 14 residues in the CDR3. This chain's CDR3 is CASSSDRGRYEQYF. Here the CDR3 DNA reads TGTGCCAGCAGCTCGGACAGGGGGCGCTACGAGCAGTACTTC.

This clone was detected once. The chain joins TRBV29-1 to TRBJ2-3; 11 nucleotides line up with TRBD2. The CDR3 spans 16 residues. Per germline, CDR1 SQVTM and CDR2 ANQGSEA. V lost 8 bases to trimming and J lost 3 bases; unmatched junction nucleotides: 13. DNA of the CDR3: TGCAGCTGCTCCGAACTAGCGGGAGTTGGTACAGATACGCAGTATTTT. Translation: CSCSELAGVGTDTQYF.

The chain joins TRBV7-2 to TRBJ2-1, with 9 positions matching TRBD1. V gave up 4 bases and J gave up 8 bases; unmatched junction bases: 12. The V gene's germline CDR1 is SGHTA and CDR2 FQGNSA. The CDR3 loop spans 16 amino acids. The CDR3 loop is CASSSDPGQGLDEQFF. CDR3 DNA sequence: TGTGCCAGCAGCTCGGACCCGGGACAGGGTTTGGATGAGCAGTTCTTC.

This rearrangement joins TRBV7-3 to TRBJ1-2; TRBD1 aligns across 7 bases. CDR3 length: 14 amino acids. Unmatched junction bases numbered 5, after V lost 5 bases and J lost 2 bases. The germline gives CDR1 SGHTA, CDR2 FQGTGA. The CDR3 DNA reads TGTGCCAGCAGCCGAGGGGGCGCAAACTATGGCTACACCTTC. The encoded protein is CASSRGGANYGYTF.

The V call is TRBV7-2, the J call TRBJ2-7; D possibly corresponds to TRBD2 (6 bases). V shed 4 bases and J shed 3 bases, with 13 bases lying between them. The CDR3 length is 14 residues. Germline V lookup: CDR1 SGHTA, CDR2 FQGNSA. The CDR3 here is CASSSRLVVYEQYF. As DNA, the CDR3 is TGTGCCAGCAGCTCCCGACTAGTAGTCTACGAGCAGTACTTC.

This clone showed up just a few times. CDR3 amino acids: CASSMGSGSDSPLHF. The CDR3 DNA sequence: TGTGCCAGTAGTATGGGGTCAGGGTCGGATTCACCCCTCCACTTT. J is TRBJ1-6 and V is TRBV19; D possibly corresponds to TRBD1 (5 bases). CDR1 and CDR2 from the germline V gene are LNHDA and SQIVND (reference sequence). CDR3 length equals 15 residues. V shed 3 bases and J shed 8 bases, with 14 bases lying between them. The full variable domain, in which reference TRBV19 and TRBJ1-6 provide the parts outside the CDR3, is DGGITQSPKYLFRKEGQNVTLSCEQNLNHDAMYWYRQDPGQGLRLIYYSQIVNDFQKGDIAEGYSVSREKKESFPLTVTSAQKNPTAFYLCASSMGSGSDSPLHFGNGTRLTVT.

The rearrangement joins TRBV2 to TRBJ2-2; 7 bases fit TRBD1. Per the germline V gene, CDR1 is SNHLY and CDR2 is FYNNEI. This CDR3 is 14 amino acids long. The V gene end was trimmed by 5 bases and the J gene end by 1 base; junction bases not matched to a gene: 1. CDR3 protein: CASSPGGNTGELFF. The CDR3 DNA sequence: TGTGCCAGCAGTCCAGGGGGGAACACCGGGGAGCTGTTTTTT.

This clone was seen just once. CDR3 DNA sequence: TGCGCCAGCAGCTTGGCCGGGACTACCCAAGAGACCCAGTACTTC. It codes for CASSLAGTTQETQYF. V is TRBV5-1 and J is TRBJ2-5; 7 bases fit TRBD2. The CDR3 runs 15 residues. J lost 1 base, V lost 0 bases, and 3 bases had no gene match. Germline loops: CDR1 SGHRS, CDR2 YFSETQ.

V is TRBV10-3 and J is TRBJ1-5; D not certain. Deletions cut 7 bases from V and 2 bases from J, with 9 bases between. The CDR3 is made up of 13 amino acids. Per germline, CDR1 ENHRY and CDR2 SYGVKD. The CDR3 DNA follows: TGTGCCATCAAAGGACTGGGCAATCAGCCCCAGCATTTT. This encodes CAIKGLGNQPQHF.

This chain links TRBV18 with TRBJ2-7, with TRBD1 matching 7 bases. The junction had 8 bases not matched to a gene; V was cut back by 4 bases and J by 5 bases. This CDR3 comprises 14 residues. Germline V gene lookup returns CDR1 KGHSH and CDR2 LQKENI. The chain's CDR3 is CASSLDRVYDEQYF. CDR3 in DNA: TGTGCCAGCTCACTCGACAGGGTCTACGACGAGCAGTACTTC.

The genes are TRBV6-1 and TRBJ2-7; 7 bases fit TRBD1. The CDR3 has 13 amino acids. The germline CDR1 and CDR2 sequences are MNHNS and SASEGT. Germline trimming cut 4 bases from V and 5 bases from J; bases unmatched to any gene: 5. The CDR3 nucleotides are TGTGCCAGCAGTGCGCCCGGGACAGACGAGCAGTACTTC. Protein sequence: CASSAPGTDEQYF.

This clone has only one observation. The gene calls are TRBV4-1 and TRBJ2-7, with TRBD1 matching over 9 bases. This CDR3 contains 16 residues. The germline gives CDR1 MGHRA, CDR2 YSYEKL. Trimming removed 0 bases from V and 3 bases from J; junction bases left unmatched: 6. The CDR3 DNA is TGCGCCAGCAGCCAAGAAAGGGGACAGGGAGTCTACGAGCAGTACTTC. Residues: CASSQERGQGVYEQYF.

The DNA for the CDR3 is TGTGCCAGCAGCTTGGCCGGGGGGACCTACAATGAGCAGTTCTTC. Protein product: CASSLAGGTYNEQFF. The chain employs TRBV5-4 and TRBJ2-1; TRBD2 matches 7 bases. This CDR3 contains 15 residues. Germline V CDR1 and CDR2: SGHNT, YYREEE (reference sequence). Losses at the gene ends were 0 bases for V and 2 bases for J; bases not matched to a gene: 2.

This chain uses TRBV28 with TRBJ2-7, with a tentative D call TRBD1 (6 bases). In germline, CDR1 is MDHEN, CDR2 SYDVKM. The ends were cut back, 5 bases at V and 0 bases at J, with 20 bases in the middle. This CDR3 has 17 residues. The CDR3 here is CASSPLGAGGVSYEQYF. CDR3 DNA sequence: TGTGCCAGCAGTCCTCTGGGGGCGGGCGGAGTCTCCTACGAGCAGTACTTC.